The present T cell receptor (beta chain) was sequenced within a study of T-cell memory formation after mild COVID-19. Background on the study: Largely donor-specific sequence clusters came from a couple of donors.

Findings and caveats of the study: The pre-infection memory compartment contained some responding clones, suggesting cross-reactive memory joined. Researchers report contracting CD4+ clones mostly in CM and EM, with CD8+ clones in EMRA. Day 15 to 85 contractors were CD4/CD8 balanced; later expanders leaned CD4+.

TCRdb called the 5' RACE reads again in MiXCR, with one record for every CDR3 protein. The sample yields fewer than 400,000 distinct CDR3 sequences, under 15% seen once. This CDR3 region has 15 residues. Germline CDR1 MNHEY, CDR2 SMNVEV (reference sequence). The J segment lost 5 bases and the V segment lost 5 bases, leaving 3 bases of the junction unmatched. For this clonotype: The antigen remains unidentified.

The clonotype originates from a man between 18 and 35 years old who had mild COVID-19 (a few samples of this study predate the infection). Cell type and time point are not known. The V and J genes are TRBV27 and TRBJ2-1; 13 nucleotides align to TRBD2. The specimen was PBMCs or a T cell subset sorted from them (not recorded which). CDR3 in DNA: TGTGCCAGCAGTCGTGGGACTAGCGGGGACAATGAGCAGTTCTTC. Its translation: CASSRGTSGDNEQFF.